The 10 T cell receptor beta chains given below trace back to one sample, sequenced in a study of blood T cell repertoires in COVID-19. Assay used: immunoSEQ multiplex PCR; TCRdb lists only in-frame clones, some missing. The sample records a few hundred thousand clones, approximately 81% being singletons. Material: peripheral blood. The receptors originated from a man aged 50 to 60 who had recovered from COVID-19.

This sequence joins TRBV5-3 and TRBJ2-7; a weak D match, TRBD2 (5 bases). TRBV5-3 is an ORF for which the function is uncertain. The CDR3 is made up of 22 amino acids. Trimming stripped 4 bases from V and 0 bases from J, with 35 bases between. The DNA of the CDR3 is TGTGCCAGAAGCAGCGTGGGAGATGGGCTAACACCAAATTCCAGGAGCTCCTACGAGCAGTACTTC. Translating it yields CARSSVGDGLTPNSRSSYEQYF.

Here the CDR3 reads CASSLELPGVGNEQFF. CDR3 DNA: TGTGCCAGCAGCTTAGAGCTTCCGGGAGTCGGCAATGAGCAGTTCTTC. The chain recombines TRBV11-2 with TRBJ2-1; possible D gene TRBD2, 6 bases. CDR1 is SGHAT and CDR2 is FQNNGV in the germline V gene. The CDR3 is made up of 16 amino acids. Trimming took 0 bases from V and 6 from J, leaving 15 bases between them. The whole variable domain, remainder taken from reference TRBV11-2 and TRBJ2-1, is EAGVAQSPRYKIIEKRQSVAFWCNPISGHATLYWYQQILGQGPKLLIQFQNNGVVDDSQLPKDRFSAERLKGVDSTLKIQPAKLEDSAVYLCASSLELPGVGNEQFFGPGTRLTVL.

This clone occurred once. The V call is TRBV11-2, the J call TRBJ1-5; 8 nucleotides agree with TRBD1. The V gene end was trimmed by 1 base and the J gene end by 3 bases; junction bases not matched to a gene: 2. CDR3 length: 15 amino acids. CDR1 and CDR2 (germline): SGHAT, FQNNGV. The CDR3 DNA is TGTGCCAGCAGCTTAGGACAGGGGACCAATCAGCCCCAGCATTTT. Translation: CASSLGQGTNQPQHF. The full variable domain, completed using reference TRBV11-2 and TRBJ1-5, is EAGVAQSPRYKIIEKRQSVAFWCNPISGHATLYWYQQILGQGPKLLIQFQNNGVVDDSQLPKDRFSAERLKGVDSTLKIQPAKLEDSAVYLCASSLGQGTNQPQHFGDGTRLSIL.

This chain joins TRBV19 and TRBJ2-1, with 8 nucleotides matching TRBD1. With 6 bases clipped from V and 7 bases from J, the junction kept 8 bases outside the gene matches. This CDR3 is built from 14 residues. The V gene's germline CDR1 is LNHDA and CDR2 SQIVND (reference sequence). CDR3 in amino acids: CASSTDRVGNEQFF. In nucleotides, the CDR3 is TGTGCCAGTAGCACGGACAGGGTAGGGAATGAGCAGTTCTTC.

The CDR3 DNA reads as TGTGCCAGCAGTTTATACCCACAGAGCCTCTATAATTCACCCCTCCACTTT. It codes for CASSLYPQSLYNSPLHF. The chain is built from TRBV27 and TRBJ1-6; D is ambiguous. The germline gives CDR1 MNHEY, CDR2 SMNVEV (reference sequence). V was pared by 1 base and J by 3 bases, with 13 bases between. There are 17 residues in the CDR3.

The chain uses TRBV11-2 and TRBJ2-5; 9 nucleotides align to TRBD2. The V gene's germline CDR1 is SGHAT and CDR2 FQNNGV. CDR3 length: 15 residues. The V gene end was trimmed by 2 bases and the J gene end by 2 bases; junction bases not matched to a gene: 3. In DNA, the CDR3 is TGTGCCAGCAGCTTAAGACTAGCGGAGCAAGAGACCCAGTACTTC. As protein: CASSLRLAEQETQYF.

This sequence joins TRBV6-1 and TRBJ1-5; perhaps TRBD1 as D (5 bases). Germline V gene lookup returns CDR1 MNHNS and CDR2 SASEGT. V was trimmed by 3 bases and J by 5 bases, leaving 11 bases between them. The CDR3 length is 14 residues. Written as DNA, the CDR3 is TGTGCCAGCAGTGAGGGGCAGGGCTATCAGCCCCAGCATTTT. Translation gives CASSEGQGYQPQHF.

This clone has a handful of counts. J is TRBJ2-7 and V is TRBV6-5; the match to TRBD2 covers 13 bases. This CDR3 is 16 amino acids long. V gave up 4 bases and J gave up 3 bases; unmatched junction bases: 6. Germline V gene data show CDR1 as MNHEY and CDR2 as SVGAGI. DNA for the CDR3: TGTGCCAGCAGTTGGACTAGCGGGAGCTTTGGCTACGAGCAGTACTTC. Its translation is CASSWTSGSFGYEQYF.

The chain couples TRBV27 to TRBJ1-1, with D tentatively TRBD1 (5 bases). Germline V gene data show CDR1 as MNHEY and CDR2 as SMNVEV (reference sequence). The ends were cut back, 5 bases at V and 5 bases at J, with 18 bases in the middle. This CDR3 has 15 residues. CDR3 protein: CASSPQGKIGTEAFF. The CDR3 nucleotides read TGTGCCAGCAGTCCTCAGGGTAAGATTGGGACTGAAGCTTTCTTT.

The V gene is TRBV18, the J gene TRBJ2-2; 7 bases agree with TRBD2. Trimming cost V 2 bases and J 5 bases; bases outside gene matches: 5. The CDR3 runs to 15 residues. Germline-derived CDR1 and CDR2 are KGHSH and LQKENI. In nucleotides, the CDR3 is TGTGCCAGCTCACCAATCGCAGCGGGGACCGGGGAGCTGTTTTTT. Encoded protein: CASSPIAAGTGELFF.